The clone carrying this T cell receptor beta chain was picked up a small number of times. The antigen is undetermined. This sample is part of a study of PD-1 blockade in classical Hodgkin lymphoma. General observations from the study: Complete responders' baseline diversity resembled that of newly diagnosed patients.

Relapse was seen in all patients after autologous stem cell transplantation, and brentuximab vedotin exposure was variable. The table came from immunoSEQ multiplex PCR; TCRdb's copy has only in-frame clones and leaves some out. Of tens of thousands of clones listed, approximately 80% are singletons. Specimen: peripheral blood mononuclear cells (PBMCs), collected at baseline. This receptor was identified in a human donor with classical Hodgkin lymphoma.

The CDR3 nucleotides read TGTGCCAGCAGCTCGATGGCTGAGCAGTATTTT. It translates to CASSSMAEQYF. The chain joins TRBV6-5 to TRBJ2-3; D is undetermined. Germline loops: CDR1 MNHEY, CDR2 SVGAGI. This CDR3 contains 11 residues. V was pared by 6 bases and J by 11 bases, with 12 bases between.